The clone carrying this T cell receptor beta chain was found many times. Its antigen is unknown. Patients aged 18 to 65 had newly diagnosed hyperthyroidism of under 2 months' duration. Exclusion criteria comprised uncontrolled infection, other autoimmune disease, pregnancy or lactation. The source of the sample is a study of T cells in Graves' hyperthyroidism and ophthalmopathy. On the study more broadly: Staff took peripheral blood when the initial diagnosis was made, before any treatment began. Study-wide points: Blood also held most thyroid clonotypes expanded beyond 0.001.

This CDR3 is 19 amino acids long. V trimming: 4 bases; J trimming: 0 bases; junction bases outside the gene matches: 14. CDR1 is SGHTA and CDR2 is FQGNSA in the germline V gene. Using RNA transcripts as the source, TCR beta CDR3 regions were amplified. RT-PCR in the first round (using the HTBI primer set) targeted the TCR CDR3. TCRdb reprocessed the multiplex PCR reads with MiXCR, giving one entry per CDR3 protein. The sample yields 300,000 or so distinct CDR3 sequences, about 20% seen once. Sequencing was done on a sample of blood. The origin of this receptor is a woman aged 50 to 60 with Graves' hyperthyroidism. This sequence joins TRBV7-2 and TRBJ2-1; TRBD2 matches at 8 bases. The CDR3 region is CASSWNSGTSVSSYNEQFF. The CDR3 nucleotides are TGTGCCAGCAGCTGGAATAGCGGGACATCAGTTTCCTCCTACAATGAGCAGTTCTTC.